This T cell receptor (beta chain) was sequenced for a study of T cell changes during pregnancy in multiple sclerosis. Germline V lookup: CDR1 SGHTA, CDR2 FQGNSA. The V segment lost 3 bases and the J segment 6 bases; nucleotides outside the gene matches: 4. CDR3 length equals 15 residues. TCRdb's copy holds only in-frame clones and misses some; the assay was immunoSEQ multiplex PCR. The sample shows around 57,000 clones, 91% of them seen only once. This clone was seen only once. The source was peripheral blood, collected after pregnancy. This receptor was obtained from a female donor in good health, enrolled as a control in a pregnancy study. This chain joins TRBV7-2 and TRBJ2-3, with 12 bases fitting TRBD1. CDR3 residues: CASSFLGQGADTQYF. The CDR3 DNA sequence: TGTGCCAGCAGCTTTTTGGGACAGGGGGCCGATACGCAGTATTTT.